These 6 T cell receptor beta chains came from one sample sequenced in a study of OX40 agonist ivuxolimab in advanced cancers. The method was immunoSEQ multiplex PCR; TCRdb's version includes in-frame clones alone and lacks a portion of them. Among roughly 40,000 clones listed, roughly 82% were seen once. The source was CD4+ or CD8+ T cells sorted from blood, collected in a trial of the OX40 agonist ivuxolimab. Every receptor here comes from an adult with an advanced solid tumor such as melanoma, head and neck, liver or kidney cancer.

CDR3 DNA sequence: TGTGCCAGCTCACCGGTACATATTGGAAACACCATATATTTT. Encoded protein: CASSPVHIGNTIYF. This chain uses TRBV18 with TRBJ1-3; D is unresolved. V was cut by 3 bases and J by 3 bases, with 9 bases left in between. CDR1 and CDR2 (germline): KGHSH, LQKENI. The CDR3 has 14 residues. Full variable domain (outside the CDR3, taken from reference TRBV18 and TRBJ1-3): NAGVMQNPRHLVRRRGQEARLRCSPMKGHSHVYWYRQLPEEGLKFMVYLQKENIIDESGMPKERFSAEFPKEGPSILRIQQVVRGDSAAYFCASSPVHIGNTIYFGEGSWLTVV.

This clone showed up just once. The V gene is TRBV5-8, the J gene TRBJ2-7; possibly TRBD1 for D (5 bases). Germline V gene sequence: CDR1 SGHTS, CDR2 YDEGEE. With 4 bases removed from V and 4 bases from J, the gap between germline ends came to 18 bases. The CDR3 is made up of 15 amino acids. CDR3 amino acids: CASSGPGQGKYEQYF. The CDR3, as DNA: TGTGCCAGCAGCGGGCCAGGGCAGGGCAAATACGAGCAGTACTTC.

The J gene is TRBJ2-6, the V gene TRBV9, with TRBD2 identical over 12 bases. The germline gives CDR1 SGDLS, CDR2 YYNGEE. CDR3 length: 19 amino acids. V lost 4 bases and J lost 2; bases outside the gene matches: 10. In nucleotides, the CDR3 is TGTGCCAGCAGCCAACTCCCTAGCGGGGGGGCCACTGGGGCCAACGTCCTGACTTTC. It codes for CASSQLPSGGATGANVLTF.

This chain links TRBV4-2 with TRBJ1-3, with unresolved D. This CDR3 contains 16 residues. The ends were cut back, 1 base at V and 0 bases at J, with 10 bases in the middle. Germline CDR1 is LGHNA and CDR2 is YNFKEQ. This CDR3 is CASSQGYRTSGNTIYF. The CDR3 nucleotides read TGTGCCAGCAGCCAAGGGTATCGAACCTCTGGAAACACCATATATTTT.

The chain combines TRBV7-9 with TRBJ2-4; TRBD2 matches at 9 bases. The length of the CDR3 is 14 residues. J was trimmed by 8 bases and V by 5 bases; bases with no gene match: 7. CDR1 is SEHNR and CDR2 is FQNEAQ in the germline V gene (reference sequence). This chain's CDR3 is CASSLGGLADIQYF. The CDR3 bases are TGTGCCAGCAGCCTGGGGGGACTAGCCGACATTCAGTACTTC.

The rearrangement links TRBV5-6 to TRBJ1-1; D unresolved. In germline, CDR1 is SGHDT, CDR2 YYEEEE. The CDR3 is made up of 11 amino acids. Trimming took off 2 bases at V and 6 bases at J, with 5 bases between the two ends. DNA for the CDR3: TGTGCCAGCAGCTTCCAGGCTGAAGCTTTCTTT. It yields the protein CASSFQAEAFF.